These 18 T cell receptor beta chains came from one sample sequenced in a study of T cell repertoires in cytomegalovirus infection. TCRdb re-called the reads through MiXCR, storing one row per CDR3 protein. The sample holds 100,000 to 150,000 distinct CDR3 sequences, 25% to 35% seen once. These receptors are not linked to any known antigen. Sequences were derived from CD8+ T cells from cultured PBMCs, sampled from culture after CMV antigen stimulation. These receptors all stem from a human donor in good health (CMV status not recorded). Some clones in this sample may be carry-over from other donors' samples.

The chain links TRBV6-8 to TRBJ2-1, with 11 bases lining up with TRBD2. Germline CDR1 MNHGY, CDR2 SAAAGT. The junction had 1 base not matched to a gene; V was cut back by 4 bases and J by 2 bases. The CDR3 spans 15 residues. The DNA of the CDR3 is TGTGCCAGCAGTTCACTAGCGGGAGCCTACAATGAGCAGTTCTTC. This sequence encodes CASSSLAGAYNEQFF.

This clonotype was picked up one time. V and J are TRBV7-9 and TRBJ2-1, with D uncertain. V was trimmed by 1 base and J by 3 bases, leaving 10 bases between them. The CDR3 consists of 15 residues. CDR1 and CDR2 from the germline V gene are SEHNR and FQNEAQ (reference sequence). The CDR3 DNA is TGTGCCAGCAGCTTAGGGCTACCGGGCTACAATGAGCAGTTCTTC. It encodes CASSLGLPGYNEQFF.

This chain links TRBV7-3 with TRBJ1-1, with D possibly TRBD1 on 5 matching bases. The CDR3 is 14 residues long. From germline, CDR1 is SGHTA and CDR2 FQGTGA. Trimming removed 1 base at V and 5 bases at J, with 11 bases between. CDR3 loop: CASSLMGEGTEAFF. The DNA of the CDR3 is TGTGCCAGCAGCTTAATGGGGGAGGGAACTGAAGCTTTCTTT.

CDR3 protein: CASSITPWGTVRNYGYTF. Written as DNA, the CDR3 is TGTGCCAGCAGTATAACGCCGTGGGGGACCGTACGGAACTATGGCTACACCTTC. The chain recombines TRBV6-1 with TRBJ1-2, with a weak D call TRBD1 (5 bases). Germline assignment: CDR1 MNHNS and CDR2 SASEGT. The V end lost 5 bases, the J end lost 2 bases, and 24 bases lay between the germline ends. The CDR3 runs 18 residues.

This sequence joins TRBV2 and TRBJ2-1, with D unresolved. The CDR3 runs to 15 residues. CDR1 SNHLY and CDR2 FYNNEI come from the germline V gene. The V and J ends lost 6 bases and 0 bases respectively, with 12 bases between them. The CDR3 sequence: CASRRWASSYNEQFF. CDR3 DNA sequence: TGTGCCAGCAGACGATGGGCTAGCTCCTACAATGAGCAGTTCTTC. Combining the CDR3 with reference TRBV2 and TRBJ2-1 gives the whole variable domain EPEVTQTPSHQVTQMGQEVILRCVPISNHLYFYWYRQILGQKVEFLVSFYNNEISEKSEIFDDQFSVERPDGSNFTLKIRSTKLEDSAMYFCASRRWASSYNEQFFGPGTRLTVL.

This clonotype has only one observation. This chain joins TRBV7-9 and TRBJ2-1, with TRBD2 identical over 10 bases. The CDR3 has 16 residues. Germline V gene data show CDR1 as SEHNR and CDR2 as FQNEAQ (reference sequence). V lost 7 bases and J lost 5; bases outside the gene matches: 11. CDR3 in amino acids: CASTAPGLAADNEQFF. In DNA, the CDR3 is TGTGCCAGCACCGCCCCAGGACTAGCGGCGGACAATGAGCAGTTCTTC.

The V and J genes are TRBV6-8 and TRBJ1-1, with no clear D. Trimming removed 5 bases at V and 4 bases at J, with 11 bases between. This CDR3 comprises 13 residues. From germline, CDR1 is MNHGY and CDR2 SAAAGT. In DNA, the CDR3 is TGTGCCAGCAGTCCCCCAGCCGGCACTGAAGCTTTCTTT. It is translated as CASSPPAGTEAFF.

This clonotype appeared a few times. The chain uses TRBV6-2 or TRBV6-3 and TRBJ2-2; D unresolved. Germline V lookup: CDR1 MNHEY, CDR2 SVGEGT. V lost 5 bases and J 1 base, leaving 14 bases between the germline ends. The CDR3 length is 16 residues. Here the CDR3 reads CASSTRGKGNTGELFF. CDR3 coding DNA: TGTGCCAGCAGTACCCGTGGGAAGGGGAACACCGGGGAGCTGTTTTTT.

Many counts were recorded for this clonotype. The rearrangement links TRBV7-6 to TRBJ2-3, with 8 positions matching TRBD1. From germline, CDR1 is SGHVS and CDR2 FNYEAQ. The junction had 5 bases not matched to a gene; V was cut back by 4 bases and J by 2 bases. The CDR3 totals 15 residues. In nucleotides, the CDR3 is TGTGCCAGCAGCTACGGACAGGGTCCCACAGATACGCAGTATTTT. This codes for CASSYGQGPTDTQYF. The whole variable domain, filled in from reference TRBV7-6 and TRBJ2-3, reads GAGVSQSPRYKVTKRGQDVALRCDPISGHVSLYWYRQALGQGPEFLTYFNYEAQQDKSGLPNDRFSAERPEGSISTLTIQRTEQRDSAMYRCASSYGQGPTDTQYFGPGTRLTVL.

The V gene is TRBV4-1, the J gene TRBJ2-7; weak D call: TRBD1 (6 bases). With 0 bases removed from V and 4 bases from J, the gap between germline ends came to 7 bases. CDR1 and CDR2 (germline): MGHRA, YSYEKL. The CDR3 length is 13 residues. DNA for the CDR3: TGCGCCAGCAGCCAAGAGGGGGCGTACGAGCAGTACTTC. Amino acid sequence: CASSQEGAYEQYF.

The V and J genes are TRBV4-3 and TRBJ1-4; D remains ambiguous. The ends were cut back, 1 base at V and 6 bases at J, with 9 bases in the middle. CDR3 length equals 14 residues. Germline V gives CDR1 LGHNA, CDR2 YSLEER. CDR3 bases: TGCGCCAGCAGCCAAGTTTACGGGGATGAAAAACTGTTTTTT. It is translated as CASSQVYGDEKLFF.

V gene TRBV3-1 combines with J gene TRBJ2-5; no clear D gene. Between the trimmed V and J ends, which lost 1 base and 2 bases, there was a span of 5 bases. In germline, CDR1 is LGHDT, CDR2 YNNKEL (reference sequence). The CDR3 consists of 13 residues. The chain's CDR3 is CASSQGAQETQYF. CDR3 DNA: TGTGCCAGCAGCCAAGGGGCTCAAGAGACCCAGTACTTC.

The V call is TRBV7-4, the J call TRBJ2-7; perhaps TRBD1 as D (6 bases). This CDR3 spans 12 amino acids. The germline V gene has CDR1 SGHVT and CDR2 SQSDAQ. V shed 8 bases and J shed 2 bases, with 10 bases lying between them. The CDR3: CASSGQTYEQYF. The CDR3 DNA sequence: TGTGCCAGCTCCGGACAGACCTACGAGCAGTACTTC.

The chain couples TRBV4-1 to TRBJ2-5; D may be TRBD1 or TRBD2 (5 bases each). The CDR3 covers 14 residues. Germline loops: CDR1 MGHRA, CDR2 YSYEKL. The V end was cut by 1 base, the J end by 1 base, with 7 bases between. The CDR3 protein is CASSQVGTQETQYF. The DNA of the CDR3 is TGCGCCAGCAGCCAAGTGGGGACCCAAGAGACCCAGTACTTC.

This clonotype appeared a few times. CDR3 sequence: CASSLLLAGGSSYNEQFF. CDR3 DNA: TGTGCCAGCAGCTTACTACTAGCGGGGGGCTCTTCCTACAATGAGCAGTTCTTC. The V gene is TRBV11-2, the J gene TRBJ2-1; 12 positions agree with TRBD2. The junction had 6 bases not matched to a gene; V was cut back by 2 bases and J by 1 base. Germline V lookup: CDR1 SGHAT, CDR2 FQNNGV. The CDR3 has 18 amino acids.

This clonotype was detected a few times. The V and J genes are TRBV29-1 and TRBJ2-2; 7 positions match TRBD1. The CDR3 is made up of 14 amino acids. V gave up 6 bases and J gave up 4 bases; unmatched junction bases: 8. Germline CDR1 reads SQVTM; CDR2 reads ANQGSEA. The CDR3 region has the DNA TGCAGCGTCCGCAGGGGGTCCGGCACCGGGGAGCTGTTTTTT. This gives the protein CSVRRGSGTGELFF.

CDR3 in DNA: TGTGCCAGCAGTAGAAGCCGGGACAGGGTCCTCTATGGCTACACCTTC. Translating it yields CASSRSRDRVLYGYTF. This rearrangement joins TRBV6-5 to TRBJ1-2; TRBD1 agrees at 9 bases. The CDR3 spans 16 residues. Trimming took 5 bases from V and 4 from J; bases not matched to a gene: 11. Germline CDR1 and CDR2: MNHEY and SVGAGI.

This chain uses TRBV6-5 with TRBJ2-5, with 10 bases fitting TRBD2. This CDR3 spans 13 amino acids. Germline V gene data show CDR1 as MNHEY and CDR2 as SVGAGI. Trimming cost V 5 bases and J 7 bases; bases outside gene matches: 4. DNA of the CDR3: TGTGCCAGCAGTACGGGACTAGCGAGGACCCAGTACTTC. It codes for CASSTGLARTQYF.